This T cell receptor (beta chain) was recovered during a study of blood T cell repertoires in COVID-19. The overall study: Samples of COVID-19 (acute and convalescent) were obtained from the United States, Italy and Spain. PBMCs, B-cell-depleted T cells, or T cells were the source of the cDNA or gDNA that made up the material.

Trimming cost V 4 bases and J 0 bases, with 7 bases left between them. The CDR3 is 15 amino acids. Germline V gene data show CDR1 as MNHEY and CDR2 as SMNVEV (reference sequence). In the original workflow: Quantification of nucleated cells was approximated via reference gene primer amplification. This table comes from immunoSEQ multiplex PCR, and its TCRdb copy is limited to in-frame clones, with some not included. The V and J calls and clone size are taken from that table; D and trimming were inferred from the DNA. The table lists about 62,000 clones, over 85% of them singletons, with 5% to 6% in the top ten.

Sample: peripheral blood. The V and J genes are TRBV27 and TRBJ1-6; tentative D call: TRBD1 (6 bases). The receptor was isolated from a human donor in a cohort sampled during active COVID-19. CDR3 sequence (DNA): TGTGCCAGCAGTTCCAGGGGCTCCTATAATTCACCCCTCCACTTT. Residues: CASSSRGSYNSPLHF.